In its sample, the clone carrying this TCR beta chain was seen a few times. Its antigen remains unidentified. The record originates from a study of identical twins. Trimming took 3 bases from V and 6 from J, leaving 6 bases between them. This CDR3 contains 12 residues. The germline gives CDR1 LGHNT, CDR2 FRNRAP. Via MiXCR, TCRdb re-called the 5' RACE reads, giving one row per CDR3 protein. The sample has hundreds of thousands of distinct CDR3 sequences; 24% are singletons. The study, taken as a whole, reports: Models underestimated out-of-frame TCR alpha sharing in monozygotic twins. The authors noted that invariant MAIT and iNKT cells could partly confound zero-insertion analyses.

This same sample was also taken into another study, of T cells expressing NK-cell markers. This second study says: For 6 or 7 donors, the dominant NKG2C+ clonotypes made up roughly 1.0-7.0% of their CD8+ T cells. HCMV specificity of the expanded NKG2C+ T cell clones was not established.

This receptor was obtained from a young woman in good health. This sequence joins TRBV12-5 and TRBJ2-1; no firm D call. The sample taken for sequencing was CD4+ T cells sorted from blood. The CDR3 loop reads CASGFRANEQFF. The CDR3 DNA is TGTGCTAGTGGTTTCCGGGCCAATGAGCAGTTCTTC.